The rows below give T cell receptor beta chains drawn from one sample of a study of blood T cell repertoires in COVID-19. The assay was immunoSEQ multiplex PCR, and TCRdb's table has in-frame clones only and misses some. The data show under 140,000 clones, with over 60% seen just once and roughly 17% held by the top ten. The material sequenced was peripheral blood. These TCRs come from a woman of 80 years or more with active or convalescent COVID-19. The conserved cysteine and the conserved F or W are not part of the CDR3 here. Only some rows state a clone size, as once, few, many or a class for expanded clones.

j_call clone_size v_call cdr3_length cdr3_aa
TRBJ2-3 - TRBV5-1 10 ASSEGPDTQY
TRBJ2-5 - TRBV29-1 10 SVDVAEETQY
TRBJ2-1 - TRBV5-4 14 ASSAGTSDSRNEQF
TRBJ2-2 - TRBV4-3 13 ASSHVGQGTGELF
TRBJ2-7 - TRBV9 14 ASSPLAGVAPREQY
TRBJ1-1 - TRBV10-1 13 ASSDQGGLGTEAF
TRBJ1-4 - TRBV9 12 ASSVGGFAEKLF
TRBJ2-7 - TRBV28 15 ATSNWGLAGPHYEQY
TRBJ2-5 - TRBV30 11 AWSQGPRETQY
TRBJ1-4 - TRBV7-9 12 ASSSYYGGEKLF
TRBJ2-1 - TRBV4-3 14 ASSQEPSGTYNEQF
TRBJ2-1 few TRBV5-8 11 ANLRGRENEQF
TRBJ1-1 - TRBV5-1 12 ASREGPMNTEAF
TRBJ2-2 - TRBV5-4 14 ASSLAGKANTGELF
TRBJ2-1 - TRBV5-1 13 ASSLDRGKYNEQF
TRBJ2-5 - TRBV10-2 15 ASSEFAWDRRGETQY
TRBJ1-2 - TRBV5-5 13 ASSPAPTDSYGYT
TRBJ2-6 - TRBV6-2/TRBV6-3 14 ASSSGGVSGANVLT
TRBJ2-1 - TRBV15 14 ATSSGDRAGYNEQF
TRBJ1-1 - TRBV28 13 ASSLWARTNTEAF
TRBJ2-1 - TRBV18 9 ASSGGNQQF
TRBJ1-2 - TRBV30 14 AWSVFGAGLNYGYT
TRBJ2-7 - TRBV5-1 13 ASSLMTSGSYEQY
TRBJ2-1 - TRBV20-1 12 SASLGGRLSEQF
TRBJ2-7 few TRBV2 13 ASSRGGPRAYEQY
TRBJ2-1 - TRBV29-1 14 SVAGGAGGLYNEQF
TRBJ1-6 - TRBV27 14 ASSLRGGSYNSPLH
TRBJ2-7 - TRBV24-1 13 ATSDSGTGTYEQY
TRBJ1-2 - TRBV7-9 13 ASSFGWDRVSGYT
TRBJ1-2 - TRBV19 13 ASSETGGADYGYT
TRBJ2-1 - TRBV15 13 ATMDSPLGYNEQF
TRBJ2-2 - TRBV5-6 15 ASSPPWGSSNTGELF
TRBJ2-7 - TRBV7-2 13 ASSLKRERTYEQY
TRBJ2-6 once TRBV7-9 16 ASSLGLGAGSGANVLT
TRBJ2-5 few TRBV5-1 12 ASSPTGPRETQY
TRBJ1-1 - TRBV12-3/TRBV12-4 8 ASTSTEAF
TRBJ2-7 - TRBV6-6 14 ASRPLGGEHSYEQY
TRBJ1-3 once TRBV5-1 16 ASSTGHFPGGSGNTIY
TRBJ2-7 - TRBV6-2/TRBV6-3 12 ASSRSGSPYEQY
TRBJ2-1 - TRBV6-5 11 ASRLSRYNEQF
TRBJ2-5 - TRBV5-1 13 ASSSGLAVQETQY
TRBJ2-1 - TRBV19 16 ASSIRTTGLDLYNEQF
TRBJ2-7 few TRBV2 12 ASSVSQGMGEQY
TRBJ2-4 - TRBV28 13 ASSEKTVAKNIQY
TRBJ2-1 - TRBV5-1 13 ASSLGPRSYNEQF
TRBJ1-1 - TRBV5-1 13 ASSFLGHTGAEAF
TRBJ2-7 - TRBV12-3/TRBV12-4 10 ASSPSSYEQY
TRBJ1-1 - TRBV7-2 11 ASTFRMNTEAF